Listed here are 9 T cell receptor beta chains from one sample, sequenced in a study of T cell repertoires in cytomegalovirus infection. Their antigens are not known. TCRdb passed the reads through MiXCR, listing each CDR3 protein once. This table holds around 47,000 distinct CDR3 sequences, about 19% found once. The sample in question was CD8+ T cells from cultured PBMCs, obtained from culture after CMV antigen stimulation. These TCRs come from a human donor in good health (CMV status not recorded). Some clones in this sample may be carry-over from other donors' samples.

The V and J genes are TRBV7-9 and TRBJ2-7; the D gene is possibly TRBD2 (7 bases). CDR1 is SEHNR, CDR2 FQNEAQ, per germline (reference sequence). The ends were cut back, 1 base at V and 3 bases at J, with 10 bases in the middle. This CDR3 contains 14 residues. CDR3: CASSLVGGDYEQYF. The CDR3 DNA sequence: TGTGCCAGCAGCTTAGTAGGGGGGGACTACGAGCAGTACTTC.

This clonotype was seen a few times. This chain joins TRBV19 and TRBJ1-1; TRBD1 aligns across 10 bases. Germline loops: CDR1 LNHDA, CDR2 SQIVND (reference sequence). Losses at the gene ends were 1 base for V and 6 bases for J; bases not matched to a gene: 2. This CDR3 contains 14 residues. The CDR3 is CASSIVTGGPEAFF. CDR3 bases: TGTGCCAGTAGTATAGTGACAGGGGGCCCTGAAGCTTTCTTT.

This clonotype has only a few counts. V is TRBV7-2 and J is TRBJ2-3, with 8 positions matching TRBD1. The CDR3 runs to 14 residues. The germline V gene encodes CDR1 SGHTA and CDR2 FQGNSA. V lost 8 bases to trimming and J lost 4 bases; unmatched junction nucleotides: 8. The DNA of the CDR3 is TGTGCCAGCTTCCAACAGGGGGTTTCAGATACGCAGTATTTT. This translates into CASFQQGVSDTQYF.

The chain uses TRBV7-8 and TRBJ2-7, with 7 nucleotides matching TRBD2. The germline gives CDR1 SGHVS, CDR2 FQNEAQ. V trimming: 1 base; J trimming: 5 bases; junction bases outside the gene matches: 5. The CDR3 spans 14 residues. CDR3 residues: CASSLGGGKNEQYF. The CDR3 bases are TGTGCCAGCAGCTTAGGGGGGGGGAAGAACGAGCAGTACTTC. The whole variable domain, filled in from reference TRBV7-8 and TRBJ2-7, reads GAGVSQSPRYKVAKRGQDVALRCDPISGHVSLFWYQQALGQGPEFLTYFQNEAQLDKSGLPSDRFFAERPEGSVSTLKIQRTQQEDSAVYLCASSLGGGKNEQYFGPGTRLTVT.

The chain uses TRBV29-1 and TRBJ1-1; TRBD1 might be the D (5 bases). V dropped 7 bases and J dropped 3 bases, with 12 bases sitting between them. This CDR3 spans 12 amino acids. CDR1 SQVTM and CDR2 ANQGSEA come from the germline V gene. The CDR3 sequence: CSERTRHTEAFF. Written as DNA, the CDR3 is TGCAGCGAAAGGACACGGCACACTGAAGCTTTCTTT. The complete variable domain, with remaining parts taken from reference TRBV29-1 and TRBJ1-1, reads SAVISQKPSRDICQRGTSLTIQCQVDSQVTMMFWYRQQPGQSLTLIATANQGSEATYESGFVIDKFPISRPNLTFSTLTVSNMSPEDSSIYLCSERTRHTEAFFGQGTRLTVV.

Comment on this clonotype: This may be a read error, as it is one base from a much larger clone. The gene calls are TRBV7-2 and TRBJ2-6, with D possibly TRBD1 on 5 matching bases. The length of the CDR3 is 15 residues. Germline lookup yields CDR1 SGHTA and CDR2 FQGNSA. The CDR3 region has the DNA TGTGCCAGCAGCTTAGAGGGAACTGGGGCCAACGGCCTGACTTTC. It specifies CASSLEGTGANGLTF.

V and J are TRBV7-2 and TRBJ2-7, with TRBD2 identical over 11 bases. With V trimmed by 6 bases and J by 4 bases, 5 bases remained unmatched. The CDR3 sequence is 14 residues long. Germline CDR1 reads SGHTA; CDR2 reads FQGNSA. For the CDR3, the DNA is TGTGCCAGCAGTTATAGCGGGGGGGGGTACGAGCAGTACTTC. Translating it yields CASSYSGGGYEQYF. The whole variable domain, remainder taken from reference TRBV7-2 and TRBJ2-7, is GAGVSQSPSNKVTEKGKDVELRCDPISGHTALYWYRQSLGQGLEFLIYFQGNSAPDKSGLPSDRFSAERTGGSVSTLTIQRTQQEDSAVYLCASSYSGGGYEQYFGPGTRLTVT.

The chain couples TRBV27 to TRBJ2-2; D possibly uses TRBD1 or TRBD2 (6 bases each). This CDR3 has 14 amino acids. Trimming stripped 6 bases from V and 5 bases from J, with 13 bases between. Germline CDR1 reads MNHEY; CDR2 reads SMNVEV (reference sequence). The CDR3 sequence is CASRRGRLTGELFF. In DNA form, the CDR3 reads TGTGCCAGCAGACGGGGGCGATTAACCGGGGAGCTGTTTTTT.

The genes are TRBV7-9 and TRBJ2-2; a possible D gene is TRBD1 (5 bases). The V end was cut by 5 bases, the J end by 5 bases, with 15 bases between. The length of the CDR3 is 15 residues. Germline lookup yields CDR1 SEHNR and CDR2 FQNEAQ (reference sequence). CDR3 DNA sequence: TGTGCCAGCAGCCCGCCGGACACTACTACCGGGGAGCTGTTTTTT. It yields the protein CASSPPDTTTGELFF. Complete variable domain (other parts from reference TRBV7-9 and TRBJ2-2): DTGVSQNPRHKITKRGQNVTFRCDPISEHNRLYWYRQTLGQGPEFLTYFQNEAQLEKSRLLSDRFSAERPKGSFSTLEIQRTEQGDSAMYLCASSPPDTTTGELFFGEGSRLTVL.